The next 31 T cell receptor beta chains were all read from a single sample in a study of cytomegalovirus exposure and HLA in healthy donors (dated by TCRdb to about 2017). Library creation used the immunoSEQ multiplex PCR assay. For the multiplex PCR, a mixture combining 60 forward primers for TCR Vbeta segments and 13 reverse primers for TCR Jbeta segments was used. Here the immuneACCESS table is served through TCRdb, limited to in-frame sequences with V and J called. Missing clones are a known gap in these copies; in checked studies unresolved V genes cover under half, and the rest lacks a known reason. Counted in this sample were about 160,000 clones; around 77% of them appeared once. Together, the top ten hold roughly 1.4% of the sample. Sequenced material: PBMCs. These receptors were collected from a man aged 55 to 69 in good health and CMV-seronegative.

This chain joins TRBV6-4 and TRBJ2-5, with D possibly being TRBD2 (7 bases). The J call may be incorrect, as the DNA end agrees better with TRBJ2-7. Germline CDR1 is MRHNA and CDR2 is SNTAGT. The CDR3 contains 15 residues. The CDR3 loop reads CAIIARGARFDEQYF. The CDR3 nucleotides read TGTGCCATAATCGCCCGGGGGGCGAGGTTCGACGAGCAGTACTTC.

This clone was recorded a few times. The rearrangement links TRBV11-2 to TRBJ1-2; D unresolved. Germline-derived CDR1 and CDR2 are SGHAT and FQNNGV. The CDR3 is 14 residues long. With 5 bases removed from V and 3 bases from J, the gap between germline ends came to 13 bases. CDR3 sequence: CASSRNGGYYGYTF. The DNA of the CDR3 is TGTGCCAGCAGCCGGAATGGCGGCTACTATGGCTACACCTTC.

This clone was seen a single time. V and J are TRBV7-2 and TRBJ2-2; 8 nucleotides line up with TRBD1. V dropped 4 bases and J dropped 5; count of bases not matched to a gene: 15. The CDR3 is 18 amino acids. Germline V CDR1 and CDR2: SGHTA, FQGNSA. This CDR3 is CASSSIFDRQGATGELFF. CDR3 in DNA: TGTGCCAGCAGCTCAATCTTCGATCGGCAGGGGGCGACCGGGGAGCTGTTTTTT.

The CDR3 nucleotides are TGTGCCACCCGGGAGACAGGGGGAGGAGATACGCAGTATTTT. This encodes CATRETGGGDTQYF. The chain uses TRBV6-5 and TRBJ2-3; 9 bases agree with TRBD1. The J segment lost 5 bases and the V segment lost 10 bases, leaving 10 bases of the junction unmatched. CDR1 and CDR2 from the germline V gene are MNHEY and SVGAGI. The CDR3 length is 14 residues.

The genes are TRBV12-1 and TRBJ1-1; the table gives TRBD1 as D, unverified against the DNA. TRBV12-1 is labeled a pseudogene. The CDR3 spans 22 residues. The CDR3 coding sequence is TGTGCCAGCAGCCCAGGGTGGAGGACAGGGATCTCCGGGGCCACTTTGAACACTGAAGCTTTCTTT. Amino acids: CASSPGWRTGISGATLNTEAFF.

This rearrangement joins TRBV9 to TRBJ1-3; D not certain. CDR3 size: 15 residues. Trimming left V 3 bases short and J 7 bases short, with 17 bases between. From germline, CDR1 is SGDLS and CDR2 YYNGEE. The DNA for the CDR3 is TGTGCCAGCAGCGGACTCACCCCCTTCGGGAACACCATATATTTT. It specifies CASSGLTPFGNTIYF.

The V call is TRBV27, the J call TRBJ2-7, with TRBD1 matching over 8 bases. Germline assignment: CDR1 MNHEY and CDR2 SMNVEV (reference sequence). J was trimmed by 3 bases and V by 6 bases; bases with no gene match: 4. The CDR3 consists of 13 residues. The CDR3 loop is CASSHGQGYEQYF. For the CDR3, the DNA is TGTGCCAGCAGCCACGGACAGGGCTACGAGCAGTACTTC.

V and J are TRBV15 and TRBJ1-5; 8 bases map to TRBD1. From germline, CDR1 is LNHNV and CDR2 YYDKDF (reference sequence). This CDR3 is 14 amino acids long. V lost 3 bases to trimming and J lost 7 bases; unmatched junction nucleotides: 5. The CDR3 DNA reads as TGTGCCACCAGCAGCTGGGACAGGAGCCAGCCCCAGCATTTT. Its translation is CATSSWDRSQPQHF. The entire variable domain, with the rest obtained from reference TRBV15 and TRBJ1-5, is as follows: DAMVIQNPRYQVTQFGKPVTLSCSQTLNHNVMYWYQQKSSQAPKLLFHYYDKDFNNEADTPDNFQSRRPNTSFCFLDIRSPGLGDTAMYLCATSSWDRSQPQHFGDGTRLSIL.

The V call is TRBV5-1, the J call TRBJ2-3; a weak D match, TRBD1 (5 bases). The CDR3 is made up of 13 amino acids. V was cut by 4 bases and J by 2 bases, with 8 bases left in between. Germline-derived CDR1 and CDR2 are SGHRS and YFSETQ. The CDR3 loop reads CASSQQDTDTQYF. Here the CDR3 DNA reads TGCGCCAGCAGCCAACAGGACACAGATACGCAGTATTTT.

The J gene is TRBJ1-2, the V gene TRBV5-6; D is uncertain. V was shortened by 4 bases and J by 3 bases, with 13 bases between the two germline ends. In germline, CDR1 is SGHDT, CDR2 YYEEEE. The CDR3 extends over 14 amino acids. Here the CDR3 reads CASSPRRRYYGYTF. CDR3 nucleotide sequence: TGTGCCAGCAGCCCCCGTAGGAGGTACTATGGCTACACCTTC.

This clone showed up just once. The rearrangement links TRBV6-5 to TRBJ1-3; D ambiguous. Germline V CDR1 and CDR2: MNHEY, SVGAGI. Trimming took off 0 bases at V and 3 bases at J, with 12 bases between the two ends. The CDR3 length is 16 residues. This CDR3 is CASSYSHQALGNTIYF. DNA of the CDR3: TGTGCCAGCAGTTACTCGCACCAGGCCCTTGGAAACACCATATATTTT.

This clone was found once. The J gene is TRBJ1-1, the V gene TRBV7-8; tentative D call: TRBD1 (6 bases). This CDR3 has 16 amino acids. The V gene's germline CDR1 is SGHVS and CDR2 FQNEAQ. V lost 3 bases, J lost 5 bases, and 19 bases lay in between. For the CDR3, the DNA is TGTGCCAGCAGCTTCGGGAGGGGGGCAGGGTTAACTGAAGCTTTCTTT. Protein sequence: CASSFGRGAGLTEAFF.

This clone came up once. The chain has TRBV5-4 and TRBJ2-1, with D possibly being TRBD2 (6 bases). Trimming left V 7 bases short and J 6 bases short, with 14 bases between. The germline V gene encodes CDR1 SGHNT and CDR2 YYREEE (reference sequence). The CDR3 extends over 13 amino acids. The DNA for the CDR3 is TGTGCCAGCTGGACGACTAGTTTCAATGAGCAGTTCTTC. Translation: CASWTTSFNEQFF.

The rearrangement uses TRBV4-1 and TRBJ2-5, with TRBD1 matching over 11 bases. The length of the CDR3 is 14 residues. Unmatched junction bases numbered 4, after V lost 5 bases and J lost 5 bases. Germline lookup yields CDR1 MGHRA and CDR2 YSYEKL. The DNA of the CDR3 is TGCGCCAGCAGCTTTGGGGACAGGGGGGAGACCCAGTACTTC. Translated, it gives CASSFGDRGETQYF.

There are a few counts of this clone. The CDR3 spells CASSLVLGPGEQFF. CDR3 nucleotide sequence: TGCGCCAGCAGCTTGGTTCTGGGTCCGGGTGAGCAGTTCTTC. The chain couples TRBV5-1 to TRBJ2-1; D gene unclear. This CDR3 contains 14 residues. Germline V gives CDR1 SGHRS, CDR2 YFSETQ. Trimming removed 0 bases from V and 9 bases from J, with 13 bases in between.

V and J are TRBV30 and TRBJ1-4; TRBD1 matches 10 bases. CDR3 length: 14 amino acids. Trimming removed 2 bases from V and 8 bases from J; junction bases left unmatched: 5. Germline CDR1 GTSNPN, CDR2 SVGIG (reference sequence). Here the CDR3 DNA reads TGTGCCTGGAGTATCGGGACAGGGGACGAAAAACTGTTTTTT. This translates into CAWSIGTGDEKLFF.

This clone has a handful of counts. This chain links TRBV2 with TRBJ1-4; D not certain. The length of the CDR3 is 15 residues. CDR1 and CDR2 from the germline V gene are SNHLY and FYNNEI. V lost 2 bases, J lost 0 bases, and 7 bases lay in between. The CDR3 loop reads CASSELSATNEKLFF. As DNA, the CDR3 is TGTGCCAGCAGTGAATTGTCAGCAACTAATGAAAAACTGTTTTTT.

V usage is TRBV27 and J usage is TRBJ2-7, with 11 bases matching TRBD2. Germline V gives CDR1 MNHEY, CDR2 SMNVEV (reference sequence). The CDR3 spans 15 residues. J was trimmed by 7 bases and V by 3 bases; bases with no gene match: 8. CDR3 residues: CASSFNSGRAGEQYF. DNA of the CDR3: TGTGCCAGCAGTTTCAATAGCGGGAGGGCGGGGGAGCAGTACTTC.

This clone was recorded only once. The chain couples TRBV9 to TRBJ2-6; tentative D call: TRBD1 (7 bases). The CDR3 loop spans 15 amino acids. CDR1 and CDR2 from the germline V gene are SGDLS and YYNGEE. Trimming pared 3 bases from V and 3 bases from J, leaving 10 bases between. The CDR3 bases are TGTGCCAGCAGCGCCCAGGGGGGTGGGGCCAACGTCCTGACTTTC. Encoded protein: CASSAQGGGANVLTF. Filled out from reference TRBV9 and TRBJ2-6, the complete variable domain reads DSGVTQTPKHLITATGQRVTLRCSPRSGDLSVYWYQQSLDQGLQFLIQYYNGEERAKGNILERFSAQQFPDLHSELNLSSLELGDSALYFCASSAQGGGANVLTFGAGSRLTVL.

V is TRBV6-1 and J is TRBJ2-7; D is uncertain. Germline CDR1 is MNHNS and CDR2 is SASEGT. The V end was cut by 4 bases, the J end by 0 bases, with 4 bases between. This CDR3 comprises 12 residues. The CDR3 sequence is CASSVSSYEQYF. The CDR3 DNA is TGTGCCAGCAGTGTCAGCTCCTACGAGCAGTACTTC.

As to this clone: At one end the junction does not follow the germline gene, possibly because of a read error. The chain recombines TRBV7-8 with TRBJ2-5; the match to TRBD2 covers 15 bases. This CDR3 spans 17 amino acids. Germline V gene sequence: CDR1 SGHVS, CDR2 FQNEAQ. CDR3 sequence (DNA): TGTGCCAGCAGCTCGGGACTAGCGGGGGGCCCCCAAGAGGCCCAGTACTTC. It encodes CASSSGLAGGPQEAQYF.

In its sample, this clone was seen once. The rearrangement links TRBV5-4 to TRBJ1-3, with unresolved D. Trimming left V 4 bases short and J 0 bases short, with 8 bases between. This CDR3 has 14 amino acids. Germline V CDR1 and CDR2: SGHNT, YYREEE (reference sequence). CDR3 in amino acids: CASSRSSSGNTIYF. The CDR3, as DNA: TGTGCCAGCAGCCGGAGCAGCTCTGGAAACACCATATATTTT.

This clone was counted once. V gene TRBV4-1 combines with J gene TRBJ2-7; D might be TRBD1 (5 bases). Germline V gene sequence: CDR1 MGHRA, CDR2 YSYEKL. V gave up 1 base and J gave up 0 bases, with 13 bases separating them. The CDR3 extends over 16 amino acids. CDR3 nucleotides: TGCGCCAGCAGCCAAGGGGGCAGGACCCTCTCCTACGAGCAGTACTTC. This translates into CASSQGGRTLSYEQYF.

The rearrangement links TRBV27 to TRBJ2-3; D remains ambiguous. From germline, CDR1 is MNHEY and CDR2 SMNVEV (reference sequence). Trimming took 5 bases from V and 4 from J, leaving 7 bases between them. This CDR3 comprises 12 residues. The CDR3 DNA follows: TGTGCCAGCAGTATTGAGGCAGATACGCAGTATTTT. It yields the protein CASSIEADTQYF.

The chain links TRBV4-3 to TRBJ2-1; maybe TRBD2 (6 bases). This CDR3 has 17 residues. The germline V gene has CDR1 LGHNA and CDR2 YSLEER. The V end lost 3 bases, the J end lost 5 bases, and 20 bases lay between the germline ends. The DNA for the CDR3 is TGCGCCAGCAGCCAGACCGCGGCGGGGTTCGGGCACAATGAGCAGTTCTTC. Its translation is CASSQTAAGFGHNEQFF.

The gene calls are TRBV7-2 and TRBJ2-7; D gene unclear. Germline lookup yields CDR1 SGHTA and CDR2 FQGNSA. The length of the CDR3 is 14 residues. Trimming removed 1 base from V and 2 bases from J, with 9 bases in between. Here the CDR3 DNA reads TGTGCCAGCAGCTTAGGAGCGAGCACCTACGAGCAGTACTTC. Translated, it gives CASSLGASTYEQYF.

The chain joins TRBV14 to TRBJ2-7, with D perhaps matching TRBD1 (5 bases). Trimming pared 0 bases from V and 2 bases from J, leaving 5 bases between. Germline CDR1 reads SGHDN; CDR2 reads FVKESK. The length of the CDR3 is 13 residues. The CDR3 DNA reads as TGTGCCAGCAGCCAAGAGGGGCCCTACGAGCAGTACTTC. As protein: CASSQEGPYEQYF. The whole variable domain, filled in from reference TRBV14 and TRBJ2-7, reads EAGVTQFPSHSVIEKGQTVTLRCDPISGHDNLYWYRRVMGKEIKFLLHFVKESKQDESGMPNNRFLAERTGGTYSTLKVQPAELEDSGVYFCASSQEGPYEQYFGPGTRLTVT.

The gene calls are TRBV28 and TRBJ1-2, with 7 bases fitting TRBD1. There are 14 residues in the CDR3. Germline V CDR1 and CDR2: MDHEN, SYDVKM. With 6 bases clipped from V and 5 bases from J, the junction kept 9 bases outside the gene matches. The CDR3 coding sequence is TGTGCCAGCAGCCCCCTTAGCAGGGGGTATGGCTACACCTTC. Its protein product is CASSPLSRGYGYTF.

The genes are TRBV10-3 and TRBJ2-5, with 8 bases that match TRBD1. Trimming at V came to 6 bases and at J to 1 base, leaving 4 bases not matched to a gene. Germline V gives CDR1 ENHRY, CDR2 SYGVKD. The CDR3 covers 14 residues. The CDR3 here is CAIRKGTGQETQYF. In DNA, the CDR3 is TGTGCCATCAGAAAGGGGACAGGCCAAGAGACCCAGTACTTC.

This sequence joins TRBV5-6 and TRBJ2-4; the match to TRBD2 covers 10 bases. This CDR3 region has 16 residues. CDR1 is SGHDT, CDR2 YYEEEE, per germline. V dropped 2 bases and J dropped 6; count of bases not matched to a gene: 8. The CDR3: CASSLGSASGGNIQYF. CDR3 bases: TGTGCCAGCAGCTTAGGGAGTGCTAGCGGGGGAAACATTCAGTACTTC. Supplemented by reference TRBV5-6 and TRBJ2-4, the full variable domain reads DAGVTQSPTHLIKTRGQQVTLRCSPKSGHDTVSWYQQALGQGPQFIFQYYEEEERQRGNFPDRFSGHQFPNYSSELNVNALLLGDSALYLCASSLGSASGGNIQYFGAGTRLSVL.

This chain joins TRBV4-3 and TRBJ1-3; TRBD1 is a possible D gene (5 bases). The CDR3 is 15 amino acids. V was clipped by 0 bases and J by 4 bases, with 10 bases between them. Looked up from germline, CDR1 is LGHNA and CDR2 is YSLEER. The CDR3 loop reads CASSQDVGAGNTIYF. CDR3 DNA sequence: TGCGCCAGCAGCCAAGATGTTGGGGCCGGAAACACCATATATTTT.